This T cell receptor beta chain emerged from a study of patients and donors after allogeneic stem cell transplantation. Per germline, CDR1 LGHNA and CDR2 YNFKEQ. The CDR3 runs to 19 residues. V trimming: 1 base; J trimming: 3 bases; junction bases outside the gene matches: 11. This clonotype came up a few times. Using its own MiXCR run on the RT-PCR reads, TCRdb lists one record per CDR3 protein. The sample has approximately 410,000 distinct CDR3 sequences, about a sixth seen once. The receptor was isolated from a human donor who was either an allogeneic HSCT recipient or a stem cell or donor lymphocyte infusion donor (not recorded which). It is not recorded whose cells these are; they may come from a transplant donor. This chain uses TRBV4-2 with TRBJ2-3, with 12 bases matching TRBD2. The sample comprised blood, either unsorted or a sorted T cell fraction (not recorded which). CDR3 in amino acids: CASSQGVGLAGGRTDTQYF. Written as DNA, the CDR3 is TGTGCCAGCAGCCAAGGGGTGGGGCTAGCGGGGGGGCGGACAGATACGCAGTATTTT.